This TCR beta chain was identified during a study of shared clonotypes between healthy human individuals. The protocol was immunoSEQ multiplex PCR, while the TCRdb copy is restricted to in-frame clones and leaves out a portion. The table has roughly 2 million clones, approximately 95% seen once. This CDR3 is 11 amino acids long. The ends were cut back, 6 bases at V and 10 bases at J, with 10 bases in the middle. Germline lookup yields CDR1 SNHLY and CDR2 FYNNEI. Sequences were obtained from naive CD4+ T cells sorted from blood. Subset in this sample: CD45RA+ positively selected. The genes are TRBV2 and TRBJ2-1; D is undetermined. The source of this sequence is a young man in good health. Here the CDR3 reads CASSFELEQFF. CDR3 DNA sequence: TGTGCCAGCAGCTTCGAGTTGGAGCAGTTCTTC.